This T cell receptor (beta chain) was recovered during a study of blood T cell repertoires in COVID-19 (dated by TCRdb to the early 2020s). The study in broad terms: Samples covering the acute and convalescent phases of COVID-19 were provided by collaborators in the United States, Italy and Spain. Samples were obtained from the ongoing ImmuneRACE study (first 160 participants) and from some 1,300 subjects provided by 6 global collaborators. The prospective study material was composed of cDNA or gDNA derived from T cells, B-cell-depleted T cells, or PBMCs. The dataset comprised deeply sampled blood TCRbeta repertoires from subjects exposed to, actively infected with, or recovered from COVID-19. The repertoires were released in a freely available public database intended as a resource for research on the immune response to SARS-CoV-2. A de-identified subject ID, COVID-19 status, age in years and sex were almost always included in the sample metadata. HLA class I and class II types, where available, came from metadata supplied by the sample provider rather than from assay-based typing.

Study-wide conclusions, independent of this receptor: The quantity of clinical and demographic metadata differed by source and by participant and was supplied without curation.

Concerning this clone itself: The clone's antigen remains unknown. Per-nucleotide qualities are absent, and no much larger clonotype sits a single base away.

The immunoSEQ Assay, a bias-controlled multiplex PCR, was used to amplify TCRbeta CDR3 regions from genomic DNA. In the authors' own workflow: Within the assay, amplification of reference gene primers was used to estimate how many nucleated cells each sample contained. To quantify the absolute abundance of each unique TCRbeta CDR3 rearrangement, sequence reads were collapsed and filtered. Productive Simpson clonality was computed per sample as the square root of Simpson's diversity index over productive rearrangements. This is the immuneACCESS table as TCRdb keeps it, with only in-frame sequences that have V and J called. A part of the clones is gone; compared with another copy, unresolved V genes explain less than half, and the rest is unexplained. The D gene and trimming were derived from the DNA, and the V and J assignments and clone size from that table. The sample yields 130,000 to 150,000 clones; 85% were counted once. Together, the top ten hold 2.5% to 3% of the sample.

Including cysteine and phenylalanine, the CDR3 has 16 amino acids. CDR3 DNA only is kept here, 48 bases in frame from base 1. Ends trimmed: V by 2 bases, J by 6 bases; bases unmatched to a gene: 5. CDR1 KGHSH and CDR2 LQKENI were looked up in the germline V gene. Whole blood was collected in K2EDTA tubes by collaborating institutions according to the institutions' own protocols. Collaborator samples were shipped for TCRbeta analysis as frozen whole blood, isolated PBMCs, or DNA extracted from either sample type. The chain employs TRBV18 and TRBJ1-6, and TRBD1 aligns with 9 junction nucleotides. This TCR was recovered from a woman aged 40 to 50 with active or convalescent COVID-19. Input material: peripheral blood. The nucleotide sequence is TGTGCCAGCTCACCAAAGGACAGGGGTGGTAATTCACCCCTCCACTTT. This encodes CASSPKDRGGNSPLHF.